This TCR beta chain is drawn from a study of cytomegalovirus exposure and HLA in healthy donors. Study-wide background: An earlier analysis found roughly 100 million unique TCR beta sequences from approximately 190 million T cells. Study-wide points: In presence/absence analyses, roughly uniform sequencing depth across donors was assumed. Common viral pathogens (according to a later analysis) appeared linked to several of the most significant clusters.

This CDR3 is built from 15 residues. The V segment lost 4 bases and the J segment 5 bases; nucleotides outside the gene matches: 9. The germline V gene has CDR1 SGHAT and CDR2 FQNNGV. On this clone itself: As yet, its antigen is unknown.

Use of 60 Vbeta and 13 Jbeta primers characterized the PCR. Sequencing used immunoSEQ multiplex PCR; TCRdb keeps in-frame clones, though not all of them. The sample consists of some 78,000 clones, about 80% of them appearing once. V gene TRBV11-2 combines with J gene TRBJ1-1; 8 nucleotides align to TRBD1. This sequence was found in a woman between 50 and 59 years old in good health and CMV-seropositive. Specimen: PBMCs. As DNA, the CDR3 is TGTGCCAGCAGCTCAGTCAGGGGGCGCGGAACTGAAGCTTTCTTT. It is translated as CASSSVRGRGTEAFF.